Listed below are T cell receptor beta chains from one sample, sequenced in a study of blood T cell repertoires in COVID-19. The table came from immunoSEQ multiplex PCR; TCRdb's copy has only in-frame clones and leaves some out. Of under 200,000 clones listed, about 83% are singletons. The sequenced sample consisted of peripheral blood. All receptors derive from a man in his 60s with acute or convalescent COVID-19. Both conserved end residues are part of each CDR3. A D gene is named only where the DNA matches it firmly. Expanded clones get a size class; other rows say once, few or many, or leave the size out.

J: TRBJ2-7; V: TRBV6-5; D: -; size: -; DNA: TGTGCCAGCAGGGGTGGTAGCGGCGAGCAGTACTTC; CDR3: CASRGGSGEQYF
J: TRBJ1-6; V: TRBV2; D: -; size: -; DNA: TGTGCCAGCAGTGAACAGGGAAATTCACCCCTCCACTTT; CDR3: CASSEQGNSPLHF
J: TRBJ1-6; V: TRBV15; D: TRBD1; size: -; DNA: TGTGCCACCGGTACAGGGGGGAAGGGGTATTCGCCCCTCCACTTT; CDR3: CATGTGGKGYSPLHF
J: TRBJ1-4; V: TRBV7-2; D: TRBD1; size: few; DNA: TGTGCCAGCAGCTCACAGGGGTTCGGTGAAAAACTGTTTTTT; CDR3: CASSSQGFGEKLFF
J: TRBJ1-2; V: TRBV7-9; D: TRBD1; size: -; DNA: TGTGCCAGCAGCCCCCAACAGGGGGCGAACTATGGCTACACCTTC; CDR3: CASSPQQGANYGYTF
J: TRBJ1-1; V: TRBV29-1; D: -; size: once; DNA: TGCAGCGTTAGGGGGTCTCGTGTGAACACTGAAGCTTTCTTT; CDR3: CSVRGSRVNTEAFF
J: TRBJ2-2; V: TRBV7-9; D: -; size: few; DNA: TGTGCCACCCAGGGGACGAACACCGGGGAGCTGTTTTTT; CDR3: CATQGTNTGELFF
J: TRBJ2-7; V: TRBV13; D: TRBD1; size: -; DNA: TGTGCCAGCAGCTCGGGACAGAGCTACGAGCAGTACTTC; CDR3: CASSSGQSYEQYF
J: TRBJ1-3; V: TRBV30; D: TRBD1; size: -; DNA: TGTGCCTGGAGTGCGGCAGGGGGCTTTGGAAACACCATATATTTT; CDR3: CAWSAAGGFGNTIYF
J: TRBJ1-6; V: TRBV18; D: -; size: -; DNA: TGTGCCAGCTCACCCTCACAGGCTTCACCCCTCCACTTT; CDR3: CASSPSQASPLHF
J: TRBJ1-1; V: TRBV5-1; D: -; size: -; DNA: TGCGCCAGCAGCGAGGAGAACACTGAAGCTTTCTTT; CDR3: CASSEENTEAFF
J: TRBJ1-2; V: TRBV7-2; D: TRBD1; size: few; DNA: TGTGCCAGCAGCCCCGGGCCAGGGGGCATGGGGTATGGCTACACCTTC; CDR3: CASSPGPGGMGYGYTF
J: TRBJ2-1; V: TRBV9; D: -; size: -; DNA: TGTGCCAGCAGCGTAGAAGGGGGACAAGGTAGTGAGCAGTTCTTC; CDR3: CASSVEGGQGSEQFF
J: TRBJ2-5; V: TRBV5-1; D: TRBD2; size: -; DNA: TGCGCCAGCAGCTTCGGTAGCGGGGGGTCCGGGGAGACCCAGTACTTC; CDR3: CASSFGSGGSGETQYF
J: TRBJ1-1; V: TRBV5-6; D: -; size: -; DNA: TGTGCCAGCACCGTCGGACAGGAAGCTTTCTTT; CDR3: CASTVGQEAFF
J: TRBJ1-1; V: TRBV19; D: -; size: -; DNA: TGTGCCAGTATGGAGCAAAAGAACACTGAAGCTTTCTTT; CDR3: CASMEQKNTEAFF
J: TRBJ2-4; V: TRBV2; D: -; size: -; DNA: TGTGCCAGCAGTCGGGACTTTCTAGCCAAAAACATTCAGTACTTC; CDR3: CASSRDFLAKNIQYF
J: TRBJ2-3; V: TRBV6-5; D: TRBD2; size: -; DNA: TGTGCCAGCAGTTACGCCAGCGGGGACACAGATACGCAGTATTTT; CDR3: CASSYASGDTDTQYF
J: TRBJ2-1; V: TRBV7-9; D: TRBD2; size: few; DNA: TGTGCCAGCAGCTTAGGGACTAGCGGGGGAGTCGTGGGGCAGTTCTTC; CDR3: CASSLGTSGGVVGQFF
J: TRBJ2-6; V: TRBV9; D: TRBD1; size: once; DNA: TGTGCCAGCAGCCCGTGGGGACAGGACTACTCTGGGGCCAACGTCCTGACTTTC; CDR3: CASSPWGQDYSGANVLTF
J: TRBJ1-1; V: TRBV7-8; D: -; size: -; DNA: TGTGCCAGCAGCCGTGGGGGGGACACTGAAGCTTTCTTT; CDR3: CASSRGGDTEAFF
J: TRBJ1-2; V: TRBV24-1; D: TRBD1; size: -; DNA: TGTGCCACCAGTGACTCAGACAGGGGTGATGGCTACACCTTC; CDR3: CATSDSDRGDGYTF
J: TRBJ2-5; V: TRBV5-1; D: TRBD2; size: -; DNA: TGCGCCAGCAGCTTACACGGGGGGGTAGAGACCCAGTACTTC; CDR3: CASSLHGGVETQYF
J: TRBJ2-2; V: TRBV7-3; D: -; size: -; DNA: TGTGCCAGCAGCTTATCATCGGCGGGGCGAGGCACCGGGGAGCTGTTTTTT; CDR3: CASSLSSAGRGTGELFF
J: TRBJ1-2; V: TRBV5-6; D: -; size: -; DNA: TGTGCCAGCAGCTTGACAGTCCCCAGTGGCTACACCTTC; CDR3: CASSLTVPSGYTF
J: TRBJ1-5; V: TRBV9; D: TRBD1; size: -; DNA: TGTGCCAGCAGCGGGCAGGGGGCTGGCAATCAGCCCCAGCATTTT; CDR3: CASSGQGAGNQPQHF
J: TRBJ2-3; V: TRBV4-3; D: TRBD1; size: -; DNA: TGCGCCAGCAGCCAAGGGACAGGGGGAACAGATACGCAGTATTTT; CDR3: CASSQGTGGTDTQYF
J: TRBJ2-5; V: TRBV4-1; D: -; size: -; DNA: TGCGCCAGCAGCCAAGTATCCAGGGAAGAGACCCAGTACTTC; CDR3: CASSQVSREETQYF
J: TRBJ1-4; V: TRBV6-2/TRBV6-3; D: TRBD1; size: -; DNA: TGTGCCAGCAGTTCTGCAAGGACAGGGGAGAGTGAAAAACTGTTTTTT; CDR3: CASSSARTGESEKLFF
J: TRBJ2-1; V: TRBV25-1; D: -; size: -; DNA: TGTGCCAGCAGTCGGGGGGCGCGGTTGCAGTTCTTC; CDR3: CASSRGARLQFF
J: TRBJ1-6; V: TRBV27; D: -; size: -; DNA: TGTGCCAGCAGTTTCGTACGCCCAGGGTCCAACAATTCACCCCTCCACTTT; CDR3: CASSFVRPGSNNSPLHF
J: TRBJ1-1; V: TRBV12-3/TRBV12-4; D: -; size: -; DNA: TGTGCCAGCGACGGGGAGGGCACTGAAGCTTTCTTT; CDR3: CASDGEGTEAFF
J: TRBJ1-6; V: TRBV5-6; D: -; size: many; DNA: TGTGCCAGCAGCTTGGGGACATCCCGTTCACCCCTCCACTTT; CDR3: CASSLGTSRSPLHF
J: TRBJ1-1; V: TRBV3-1/TRBV3-2; D: TRBD1; size: once; DNA: TGTGCCAGCACCATCCTAGGGGGCAGCGCTGAAGCTTTCTTT; CDR3: CASTILGGSAEAFF
J: TRBJ1-2; V: TRBV5-1; D: -; size: -; DNA: TGCGCCAGCAGCTTGACCGGAGGAGGCTACACCTTC; CDR3: CASSLTGGGYTF